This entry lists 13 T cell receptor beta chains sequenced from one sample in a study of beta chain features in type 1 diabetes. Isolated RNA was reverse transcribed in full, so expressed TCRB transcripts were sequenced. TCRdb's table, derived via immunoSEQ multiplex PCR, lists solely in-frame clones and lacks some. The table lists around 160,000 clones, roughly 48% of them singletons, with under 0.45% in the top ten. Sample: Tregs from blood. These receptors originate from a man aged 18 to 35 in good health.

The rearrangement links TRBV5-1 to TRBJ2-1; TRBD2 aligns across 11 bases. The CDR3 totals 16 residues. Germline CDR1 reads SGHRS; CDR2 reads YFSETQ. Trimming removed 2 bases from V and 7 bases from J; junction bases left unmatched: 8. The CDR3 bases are TGCGCCAGCAGCTTTGCCGGGACTAGCGGATGGAATGAGCAGTTCTTC. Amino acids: CASSFAGTSGWNEQFF.

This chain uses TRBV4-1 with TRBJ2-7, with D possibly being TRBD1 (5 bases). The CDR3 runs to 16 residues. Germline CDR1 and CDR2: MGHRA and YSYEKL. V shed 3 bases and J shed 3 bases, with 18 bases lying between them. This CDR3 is CASSQSKGQGVYEQYF. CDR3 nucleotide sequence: TGCGCCAGCAGCCAGAGCAAGGGGCAGGGCGTCTACGAGCAGTACTTC.

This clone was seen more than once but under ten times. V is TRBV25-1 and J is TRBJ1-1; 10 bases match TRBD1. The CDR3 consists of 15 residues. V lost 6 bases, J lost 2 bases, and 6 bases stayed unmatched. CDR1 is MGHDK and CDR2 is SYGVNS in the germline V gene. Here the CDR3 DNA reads TGTGCCAGCAGGGGGACAGGGGCCGGAAACACTGAAGCTTTCTTT. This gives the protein CASRGTGAGNTEAFF.

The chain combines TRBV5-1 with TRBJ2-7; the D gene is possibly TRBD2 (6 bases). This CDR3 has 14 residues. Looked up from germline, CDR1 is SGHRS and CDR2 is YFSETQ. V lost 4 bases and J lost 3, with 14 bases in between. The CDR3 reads CASSPGDGFYEQYF. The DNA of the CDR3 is TGCGCCAGCAGCCCGGGGGACGGATTCTACGAGCAGTACTTC. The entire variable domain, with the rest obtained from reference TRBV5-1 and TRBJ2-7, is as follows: KAGVTQTPRYLIKTRGQQVTLSCSPISGHRSVSWYQQTPGQGLQFLFEYFSETQRNKGNFPGRFSGRQFSNSRSEMNVSTLELGDSALYLCASSPGDGFYEQYFGPGTRLTVT.

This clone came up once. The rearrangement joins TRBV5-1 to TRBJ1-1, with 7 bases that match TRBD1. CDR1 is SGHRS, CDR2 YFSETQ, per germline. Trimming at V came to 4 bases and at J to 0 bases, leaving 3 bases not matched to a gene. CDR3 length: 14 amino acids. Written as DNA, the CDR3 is TGCGCCAGCAGCCAGGGACAGTTGAACACTGAAGCTTTCTTT. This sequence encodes CASSQGQLNTEAFF. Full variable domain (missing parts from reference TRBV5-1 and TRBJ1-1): KAGVTQTPRYLIKTRGQQVTLSCSPISGHRSVSWYQQTPGQGLQFLFEYFSETQRNKGNFPGRFSGRQFSNSRSEMNVSTLELGDSALYLCASSQGQLNTEAFFGQGTRLTVV.

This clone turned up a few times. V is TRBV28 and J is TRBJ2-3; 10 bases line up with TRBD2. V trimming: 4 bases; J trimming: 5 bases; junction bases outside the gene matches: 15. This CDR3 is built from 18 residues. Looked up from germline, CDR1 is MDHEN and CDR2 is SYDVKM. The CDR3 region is CASSYIFGAGGPVDTQYF. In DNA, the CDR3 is TGTGCCAGCAGTTACATTTTCGGAGCGGGGGGGCCGGTAGATACGCAGTATTTT.

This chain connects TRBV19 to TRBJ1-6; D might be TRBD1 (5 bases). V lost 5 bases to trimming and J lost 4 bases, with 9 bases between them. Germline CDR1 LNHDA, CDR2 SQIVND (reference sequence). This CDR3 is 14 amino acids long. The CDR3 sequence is CASSRQKYNSPLHF. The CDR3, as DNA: TGTGCCAGTAGTCGACAGAAATATAATTCACCCCTCCACTTT.

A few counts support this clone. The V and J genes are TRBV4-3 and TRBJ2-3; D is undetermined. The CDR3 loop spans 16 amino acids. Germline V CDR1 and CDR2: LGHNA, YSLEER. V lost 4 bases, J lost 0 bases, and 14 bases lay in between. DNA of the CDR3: TGCGCCAGCAGCCTCCGCCGGCTAGTTAGCACAGATACGCAGTATTTT. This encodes CASSLRRLVSTDTQYF.

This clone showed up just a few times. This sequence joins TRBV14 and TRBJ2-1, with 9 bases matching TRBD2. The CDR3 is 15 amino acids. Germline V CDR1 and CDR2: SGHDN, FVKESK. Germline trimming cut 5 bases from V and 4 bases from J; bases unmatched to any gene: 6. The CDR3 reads CASSFGLARYNEQFF. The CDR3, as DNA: TGTGCCAGCAGCTTCGGACTAGCGAGATACAATGAGCAGTTCTTC.

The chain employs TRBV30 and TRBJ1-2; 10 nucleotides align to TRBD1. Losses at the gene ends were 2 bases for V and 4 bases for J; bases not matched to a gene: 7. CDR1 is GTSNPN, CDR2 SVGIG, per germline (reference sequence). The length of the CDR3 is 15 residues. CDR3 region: CAWSPRDRGSYGYTF. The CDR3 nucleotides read TGTGCCTGGAGTCCCAGGGACAGGGGATCCTATGGCTACACCTTC.

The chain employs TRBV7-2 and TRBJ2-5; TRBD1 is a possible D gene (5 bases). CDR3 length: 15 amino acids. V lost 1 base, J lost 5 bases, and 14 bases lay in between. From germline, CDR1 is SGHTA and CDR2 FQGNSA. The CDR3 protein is CASSLVVRARETQYF. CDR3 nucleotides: TGTGCCAGCAGCTTAGTTGTCAGGGCGAGGGAGACCCAGTACTTC. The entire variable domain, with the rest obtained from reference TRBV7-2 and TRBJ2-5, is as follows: GAGVSQSPSNKVTEKGKDVELRCDPISGHTALYWYRQSLGQGLEFLIYFQGNSAPDKSGLPSDRFSAERTGGSVSTLTIQRTQQEDSAVYLCASSLVVRARETQYFGPGTRLLVL.

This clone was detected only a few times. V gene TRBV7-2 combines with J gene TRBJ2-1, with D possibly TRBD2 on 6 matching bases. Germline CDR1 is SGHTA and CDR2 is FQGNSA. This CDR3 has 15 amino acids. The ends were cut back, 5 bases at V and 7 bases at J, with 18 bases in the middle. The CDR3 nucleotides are TGTGCCAGCAGCCCGGGCCCGGGACTCGGGAATGAGCAGTTCTTC. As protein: CASSPGPGLGNEQFF.

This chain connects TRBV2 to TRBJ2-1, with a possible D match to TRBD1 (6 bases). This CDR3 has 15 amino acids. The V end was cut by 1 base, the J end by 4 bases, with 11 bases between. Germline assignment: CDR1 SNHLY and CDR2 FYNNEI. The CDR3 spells CASSEGGQLYNEQFF. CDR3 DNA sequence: TGTGCCAGCAGTGAAGGGGGGCAGTTATACAATGAGCAGTTCTTC.